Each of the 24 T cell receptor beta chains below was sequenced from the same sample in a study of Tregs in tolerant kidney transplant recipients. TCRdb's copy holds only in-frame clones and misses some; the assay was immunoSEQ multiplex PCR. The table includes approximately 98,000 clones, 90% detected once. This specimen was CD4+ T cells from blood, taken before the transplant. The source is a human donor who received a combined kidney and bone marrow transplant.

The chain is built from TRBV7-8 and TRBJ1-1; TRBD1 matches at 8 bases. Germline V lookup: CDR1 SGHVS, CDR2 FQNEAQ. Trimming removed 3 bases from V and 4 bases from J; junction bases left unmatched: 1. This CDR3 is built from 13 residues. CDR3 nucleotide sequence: TGTGCCAGCAGCTTCAGGGGGCTCACTGAAGCTTTCTTT. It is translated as CASSFRGLTEAFF.

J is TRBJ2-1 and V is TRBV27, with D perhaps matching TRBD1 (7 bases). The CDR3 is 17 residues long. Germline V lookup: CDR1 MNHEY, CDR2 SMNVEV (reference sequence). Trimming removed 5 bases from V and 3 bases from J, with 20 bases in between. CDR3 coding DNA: TGTGCCAGCAGTCTCTGGGACTCGGGACAGAACTACAATGAGCAGTTCTTC. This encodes CASSLWDSGQNYNEQFF.

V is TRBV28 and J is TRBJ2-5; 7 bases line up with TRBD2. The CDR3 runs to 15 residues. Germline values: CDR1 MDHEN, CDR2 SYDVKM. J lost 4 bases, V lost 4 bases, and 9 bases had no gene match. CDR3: CASSSILAEGETQYF. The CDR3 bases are TGTGCCAGCAGTTCCATTCTAGCGGAGGGAGAGACCCAGTACTTC.

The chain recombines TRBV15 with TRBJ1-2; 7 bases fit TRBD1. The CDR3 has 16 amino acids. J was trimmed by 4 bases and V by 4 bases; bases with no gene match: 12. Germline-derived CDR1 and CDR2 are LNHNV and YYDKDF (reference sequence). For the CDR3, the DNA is TGTGCCACCAGCAAAGGACAGGCCAAGGATGGCTATGGCTACACCTTC. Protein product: CATSKGQAKDGYGYTF.

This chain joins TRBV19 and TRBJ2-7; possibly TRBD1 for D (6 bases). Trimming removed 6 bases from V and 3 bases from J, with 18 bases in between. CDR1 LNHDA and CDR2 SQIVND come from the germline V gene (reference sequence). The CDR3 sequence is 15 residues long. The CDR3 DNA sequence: TGTGCCAGTAGCCGGCGACAGGAAATGCGCTACGAGCAGTACTTC. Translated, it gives CASSRRQEMRYEQYF.

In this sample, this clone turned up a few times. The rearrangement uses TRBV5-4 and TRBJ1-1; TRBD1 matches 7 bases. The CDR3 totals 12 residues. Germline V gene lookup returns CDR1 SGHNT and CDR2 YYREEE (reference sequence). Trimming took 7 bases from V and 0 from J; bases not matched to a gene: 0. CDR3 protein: CASGTVNTEAFF. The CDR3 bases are TGTGCCAGCGGGACAGTGAACACTGAAGCTTTCTTT.

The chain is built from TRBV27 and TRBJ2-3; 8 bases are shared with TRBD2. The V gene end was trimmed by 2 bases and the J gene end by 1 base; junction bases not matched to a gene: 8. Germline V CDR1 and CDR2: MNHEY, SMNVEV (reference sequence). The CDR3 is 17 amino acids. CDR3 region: CASSLEGGRLGTDTQYF. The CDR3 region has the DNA TGTGCCAGCAGTTTAGAGGGCGGGAGGTTAGGCACAGATACGCAGTATTTT.

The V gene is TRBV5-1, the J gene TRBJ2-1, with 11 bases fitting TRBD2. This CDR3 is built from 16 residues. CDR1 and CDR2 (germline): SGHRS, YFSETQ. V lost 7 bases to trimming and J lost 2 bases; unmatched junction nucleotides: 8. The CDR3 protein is CASGAVAGGPYNEQFF. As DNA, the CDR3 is TGCGCCAGCGGAGCGGTAGCGGGAGGGCCCTACAATGAGCAGTTCTTC.

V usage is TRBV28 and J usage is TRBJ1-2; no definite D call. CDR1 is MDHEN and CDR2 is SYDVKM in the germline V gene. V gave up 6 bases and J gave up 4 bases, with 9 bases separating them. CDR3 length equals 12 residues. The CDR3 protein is CASSDIGYGYTF. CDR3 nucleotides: TGTGCCAGCAGCGACATCGGCTATGGCTACACCTTC.

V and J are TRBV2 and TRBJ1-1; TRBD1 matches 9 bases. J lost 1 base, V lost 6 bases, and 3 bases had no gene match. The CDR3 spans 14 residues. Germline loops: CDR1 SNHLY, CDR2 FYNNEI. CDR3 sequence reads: CASRGQGTNTEAFF. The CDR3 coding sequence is TGTGCCAGCAGGGGACAGGGCACGAACACTGAAGCTTTCTTT. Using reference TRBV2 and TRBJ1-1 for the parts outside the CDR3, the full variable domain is EPEVTQTPSHQVTQMGQEVILRCVPISNHLYFYWYRQILGQKVEFLVSFYNNEISEKSEIFDDQFSVERPDGSNFTLKIRSTKLEDSAMYFCASRGQGTNTEAFFGQGTRLTVV.

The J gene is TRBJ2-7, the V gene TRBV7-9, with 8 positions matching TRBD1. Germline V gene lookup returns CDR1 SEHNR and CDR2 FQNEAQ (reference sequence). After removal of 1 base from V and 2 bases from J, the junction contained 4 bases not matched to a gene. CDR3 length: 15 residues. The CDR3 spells CASSLVAGGTYEQYF. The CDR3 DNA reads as TGTGCCAGCAGCTTAGTGGCAGGGGGCACCTACGAGCAGTACTTC.

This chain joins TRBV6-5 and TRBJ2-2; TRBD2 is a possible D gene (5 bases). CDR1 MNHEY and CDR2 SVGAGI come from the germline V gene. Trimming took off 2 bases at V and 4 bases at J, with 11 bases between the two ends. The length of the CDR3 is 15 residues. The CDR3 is CASSYEGVGTGELFF. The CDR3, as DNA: TGTGCCAGCAGTTACGAGGGAGTGGGCACCGGGGAGCTGTTTTTT.

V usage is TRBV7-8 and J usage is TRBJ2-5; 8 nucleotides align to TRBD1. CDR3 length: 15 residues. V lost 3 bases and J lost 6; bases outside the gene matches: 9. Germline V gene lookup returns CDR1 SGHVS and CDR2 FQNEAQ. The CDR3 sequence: CASSLGQGARKTQYF. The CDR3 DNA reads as TGTGCCAGCAGCTTGGGTCAGGGGGCTAGAAAGACCCAGTACTTC.

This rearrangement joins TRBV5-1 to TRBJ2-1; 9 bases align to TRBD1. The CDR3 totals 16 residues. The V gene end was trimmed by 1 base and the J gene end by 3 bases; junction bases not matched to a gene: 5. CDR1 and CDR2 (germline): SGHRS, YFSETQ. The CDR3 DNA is TGCGCCAGCAGCTTGAGCGGGACAGGGATCTACAATGAGCAGTTCTTC. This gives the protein CASSLSGTGIYNEQFF.

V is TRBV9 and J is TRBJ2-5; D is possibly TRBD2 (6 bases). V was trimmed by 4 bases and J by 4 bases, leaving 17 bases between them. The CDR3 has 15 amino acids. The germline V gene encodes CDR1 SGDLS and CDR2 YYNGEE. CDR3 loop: CASSPKTGVGETQYF. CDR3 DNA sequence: TGTGCCAGCAGCCCGAAGACGGGGGTCGGAGAGACCCAGTACTTC. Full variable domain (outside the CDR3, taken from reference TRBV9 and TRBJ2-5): DSGVTQTPKHLITATGQRVTLRCSPRSGDLSVYWYQQSLDQGLQFLIQYYNGEERAKGNILERFSAQQFPDLHSELNLSSLELGDSALYFCASSPKTGVGETQYFGPGTRLLVL.

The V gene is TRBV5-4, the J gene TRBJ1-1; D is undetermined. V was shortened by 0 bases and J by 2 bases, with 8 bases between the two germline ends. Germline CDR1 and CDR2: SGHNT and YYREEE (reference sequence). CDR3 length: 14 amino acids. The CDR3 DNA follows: TGTGCCAGCAGCTTGGTCCGGGGAAACACTGAAGCTTTCTTT. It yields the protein CASSLVRGNTEAFF.

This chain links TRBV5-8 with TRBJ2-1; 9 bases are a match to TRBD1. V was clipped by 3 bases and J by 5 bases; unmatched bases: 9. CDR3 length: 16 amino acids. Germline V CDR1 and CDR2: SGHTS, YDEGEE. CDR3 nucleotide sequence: TGTGCCAGCAGCTATTTCCGACAGGGGGTGAACAATGAGCAGTTCTTC. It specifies CASSYFRQGVNNEQFF.

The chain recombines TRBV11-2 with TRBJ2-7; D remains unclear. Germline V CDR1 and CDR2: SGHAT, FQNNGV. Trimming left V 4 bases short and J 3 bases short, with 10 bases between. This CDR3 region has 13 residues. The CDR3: CASSSVRVYEQYF. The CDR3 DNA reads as TGTGCCAGCAGCTCCGTTCGGGTCTACGAGCAGTACTTC.

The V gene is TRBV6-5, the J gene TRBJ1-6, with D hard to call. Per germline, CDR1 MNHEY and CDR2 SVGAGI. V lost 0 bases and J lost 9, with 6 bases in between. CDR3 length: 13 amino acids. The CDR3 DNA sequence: TGTGCCAGCAGTTACTCGGAGAGTTCACCCCTCCACTTT. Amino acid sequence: CASSYSESSPLHF.

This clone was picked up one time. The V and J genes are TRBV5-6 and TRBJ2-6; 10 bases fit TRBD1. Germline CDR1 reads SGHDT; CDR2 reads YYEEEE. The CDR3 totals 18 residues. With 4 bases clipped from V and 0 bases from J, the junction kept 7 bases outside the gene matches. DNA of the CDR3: TGTGCCAGCAGCACCGGGACAGGGGCTTTCTCTGGGGCCAACGTCCTGACTTTC. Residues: CASSTGTGAFSGANVLTF.

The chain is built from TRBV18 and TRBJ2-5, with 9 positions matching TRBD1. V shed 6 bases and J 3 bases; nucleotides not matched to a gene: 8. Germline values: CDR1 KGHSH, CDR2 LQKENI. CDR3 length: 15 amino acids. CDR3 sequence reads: CASSPGTGIEETQYF. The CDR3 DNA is TGTGCCAGCTCTCCTGGGACAGGGATTGAAGAGACCCAGTACTTC.

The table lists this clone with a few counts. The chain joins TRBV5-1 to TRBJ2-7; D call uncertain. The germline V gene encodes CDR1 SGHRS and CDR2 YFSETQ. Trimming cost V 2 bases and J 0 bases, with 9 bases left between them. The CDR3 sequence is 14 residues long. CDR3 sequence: CASSFIMSSYEQYF. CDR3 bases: TGCGCCAGCAGCTTTATAATGAGCTCCTACGAGCAGTACTTC.

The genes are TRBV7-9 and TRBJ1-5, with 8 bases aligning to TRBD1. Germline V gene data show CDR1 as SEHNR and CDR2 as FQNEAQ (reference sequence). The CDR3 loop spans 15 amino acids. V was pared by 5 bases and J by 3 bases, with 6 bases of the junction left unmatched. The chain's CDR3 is CASSLGQGINQPQHF. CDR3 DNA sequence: TGTGCCAGCAGCCTAGGACAGGGCATCAATCAGCCCCAGCATTTT.

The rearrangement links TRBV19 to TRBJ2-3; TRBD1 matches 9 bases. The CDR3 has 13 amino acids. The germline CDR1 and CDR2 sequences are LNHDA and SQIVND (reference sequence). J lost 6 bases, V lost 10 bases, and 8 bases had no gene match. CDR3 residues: CATGQGLADTQYF. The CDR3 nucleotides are TGTGCCACCGGACAGGGGTTGGCGGATACGCAGTATTTT. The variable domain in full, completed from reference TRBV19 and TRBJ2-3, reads DGGITQSPKYLFRKEGQNVTLSCEQNLNHDAMYWYRQDPGQGLRLIYYSQIVNDFQKGDIAEGYSVSREKKESFPLTVTSAQKNPTAFYLCATGQGLADTQYFGPGTRLTVL.